This T cell receptor beta chain was observed in a study of cytomegalovirus exposure and HLA in healthy donors. Study context: According to later analysis, the same platform produced the 100 to 150 validation and approximately 630 first-cohort repertoires.

The data were produced by immunoSEQ multiplex PCR, yet TCRdb's version contains in-frame clones alone and is incomplete. The sample shows 140,000 or so clones, approximately 92% of them seen only once. CDR3 size: 16 residues. V was trimmed by 1 base and J by 4 bases, leaving 15 bases between them. The germline CDR1 and CDR2 sequences are LNHDA and SQIVND (reference sequence). The V gene is TRBV19, the J gene TRBJ2-3; weak D call: TRBD2 (7 bases). The specimen sequenced was PBMCs. The TCR comes from a woman in her late teens or twenties in good health and CMV-seropositive. For the CDR3, the DNA is TGTGCCAGTAGTATAGTTTCGGGGGCGGGAGCAGATACGCAGTATTTT. Residues: CASSIVSGAGADTQYF.